One and the same sample provided the 20 T cell receptor beta chains below, sequenced in a study of tumor-infiltrating lymphocytes in primary liver carcinoma. Alongside blood RNA obtained from unsorted whole blood, germline DNA was also extracted. Total RNA (roughly 0.45 ug) served as template for TCR beta cDNA synthesis primed by a constant-region primer. Slightly modified ARM-PCR served as the procedure for the TCR beta libraries. These libraries came from three rounds of nested multiplex PCR. A C-beta reverse primer was combined with TRBV1-TRBV30 forward primers in the first two PCR rounds, and each round had about 10 cycles. TCRdb re-called the multiplex PCR reads with MiXCR, one entry per CDR3 protein. The sample lists a few hundred thousand distinct CDR3 sequences; more than 55% were seen once. The sample taken for sequencing was peripheral blood. The receptors shown here come from a woman between 25 and 40 years old with primary liver carcinoma and hepatitis B virus infection.

This clonotype was picked up many times. This rearrangement joins TRBV5-8 to TRBJ1-1, with a weak D call TRBD1 (6 bases). Trimming took 4 bases from V and 0 from J, leaving 13 bases between them. The CDR3 is 15 residues long. CDR1 is SGHTS and CDR2 is YDEGEE in the germline V gene. CDR3 sequence reads: CASSVGAGMNTEAFF. DNA for the CDR3: TGTGCCAGCAGCGTGGGGGCTGGAATGAACACTGAAGCTTTCTTT.

The chain recombines TRBV14 with TRBJ2-5; D possibly corresponds to TRBD2 (5 bases). V dropped 2 bases and J dropped 1 base, with 11 bases sitting between them. Germline lookup yields CDR1 SGHDN and CDR2 FVKESK. CDR3 length: 15 amino acids. CDR3 amino acids: CASSQSGYPQETQYF. The DNA for the CDR3 is TGTGCCAGCAGCCAATCGGGATACCCCCAAGAGACCCAGTACTTC.

The chain uses TRBV5-6 and TRBJ2-5; possible D gene TRBD1, 6 bases. CDR1 is SGHDT and CDR2 is YYEEEE in the germline V gene. The CDR3 totals 13 residues. V shed 3 bases and J shed 4 bases, with 10 bases lying between them. The CDR3 sequence is CASSSAGVETQYF. In nucleotides, the CDR3 is TGTGCCAGCAGCTCAGCAGGGGTAGAGACCCAGTACTTC.

Comment on this clonotype: The junction and the germline gene differ at one end; a read error may be behind it. This rearrangement joins TRBV6-6 to TRBJ2-1, with D possibly called TRBD1 or TRBD2 (6 bases each). Germline V gene data show CDR1 as MNHNY and CDR2 as SVGAGI (reference sequence). The length of the CDR3 is 14 residues. The CDR3 loop is CVSAKRRKGGLQFF. Written as DNA, the CDR3 is TGTGTCAGCGCAAAACGCCGAAAGGGGGGATTGCAGTTCTTC.

This clonotype showed up many times. The CDR3 DNA follows: TGTGCCAGCAGTAGACTAGCAGATTCCTATGGCTACACCTTC. This encodes CASSRLADSYGYTF. The V gene is TRBV6-5, the J gene TRBJ1-2; D ambiguous. The CDR3 runs 14 residues. Trimming stripped 5 bases from V and 4 bases from J, with 14 bases between. Germline lookup yields CDR1 MNHEY and CDR2 SVGAGI.

Comment on this clonotype: Being one base from a much bigger clone, this may be a read error. V is TRBV12-5 and J is TRBJ2-1; unclear D gene. Looked up from germline, CDR1 is LGHNT and CDR2 is FRNRAP. This CDR3 is 14 amino acids long. CDR3 loop: CASGLGSSCNEQFF. CDR3 sequence (DNA): TGTGCTAGTGGTTTGGGGAGCTCCTGCAATGAGCAGTTCTTC. Filled out from reference TRBV12-5 and TRBJ2-1, the complete variable domain reads DARVTQTPRHKVTEMGQEVTMRCQPILGHNTVFWYRQTMMQGLELLAYFRNRAPLDDSGMPKDRFSAEMPDATLATLKIQPSEPRDSAVYFCASGLGSSCNEQFFGPGTRLTVL.

Details on this clonotype: No conserved phenylalanine or tryptophan ends this CDR3, so it is likely a read error. This chain joins TRBV11-2 and TRBJ2-7, with 11 bases lining up with TRBD1. Looked up from germline, CDR1 is SGHAT and CDR2 is FQNNGV. This CDR3 has 15 amino acids. The CDR3 here is CGSSLVGTGGYEQYL. The CDR3 DNA reads TGTGGCAGCAGCTTAGTGGGGACAGGGGGGTACGAGCAGTACTTA.

Comments on this clonotype: It may be a read error: a sequence one base away is much more abundant. This chain joins TRBV4-1 and TRBJ2-7; 7 nucleotides align to TRBD2. Germline V lookup: CDR1 MGHRA, CDR2 YSYEKL. The trim removed 4 bases at V and 6 bases at J, leaving 6 bases unmatched. CDR3 size: 13 residues. The DNA for the CDR3 is TGCGCCAGCAGCCTTAACTGCGGGGGCGAGCAGTACTTC. Translated, it gives CASSLNCGGEQYF.

This clonotype was detected ten times or more. The rearrangement links TRBV11-2 to TRBJ1-2; D gene uncertain. Germline CDR1 and CDR2: SGHAT and FQNNGV. Trimming removed 1 base at V and 4 bases at J, with 19 bases between. CDR3 length: 17 residues. CDR3 amino acids: CASSLGPSVNPIYGYTF. DNA of the CDR3: TGTGCCAGCAGCTTAGGACCCAGCGTCAACCCCATCTATGGCTACACCTTC.

This clonotype was found a few times. This chain links TRBV7-9 with TRBJ2-7; D may match TRBD1 or TRBD2 (5 bases each). Germline V gene data show CDR1 as SEHNR and CDR2 as FQNEAQ (reference sequence). The CDR3 runs 13 residues. Trimming cost V 3 bases and J 5 bases, with 11 bases left between them. The DNA of the CDR3 is TGTGCCAGCAGCTTTGGGACCTCGGACGAGCAGTACTTC. It yields the protein CASSFGTSDEQYF.

As concerns this clonotype: One junction end does not reproduce the germline sequence, and a read error may be involved. The chain couples TRBV6-2 or TRBV6-3 to TRBJ1-1, with 10 positions matching TRBD1. The germline CDR1 and CDR2 sequences are MNHEY and SVGEGT. The CDR3 loop spans 15 amino acids. The chain's CDR3 is CASSRDRGWGTGAFF. The CDR3 coding sequence is TGTGCTAGCAGTCGGGACAGGGGTTGGGGGACTGGAGCTTTCTTT.

This clonotype was detected only a few times. The V and J genes are TRBV4-1 and TRBJ1-5; D might be TRBD1 (6 bases). Trimming stripped 2 bases from V and 5 bases from J, with 16 bases between. The CDR3 has 16 residues. The V gene's germline CDR1 is MGHRA and CDR2 YSYEKL. The CDR3 loop reads CASSQRPGRGDQPQHF. As DNA, the CDR3 is TGCGCCAGCAGCCAACGTCCAGGGAGGGGGGATCAGCCCCAGCATTTT.

Note on this clonotype: The CDR3 does not end in the conserved phenylalanine or tryptophan, so this is likely a read error. This sequence joins TRBV29-1 and TRBJ2-5, with TRBD2 identical over 7 bases. The CDR3 extends over 13 amino acids. CDR1 SQVTM and CDR2 ANQGSEA come from the germline V gene. Trimming at V came to 8 bases and at J to 0 bases, leaving 6 bases not matched to a gene. The CDR3 nucleotides read TGCAGCATCCGGGGGGTCAACCAAGAGACCCAGTACCTC. Amino acid sequence: CSIRGVNQETQYL.

This clonotype showed up just a few times. The CDR3 nucleotides are TGTGCCAGCAGTTTAGCGGGCAGGGGTGAGAATCAGCCCCAGCATTTT. It yields the protein CASSLAGRGENQPQHF. The chain uses TRBV12-3 or TRBV12-4 and TRBJ1-5; maybe TRBD1 (6 bases). Trimming removed 0 bases from V and 4 bases from J, with 13 bases in between. The CDR3 length is 16 residues.

As to this clonotype: The junction differs from germline at one of its ends, possibly a read error. V is TRBV7-9 and J is TRBJ2-1; 7 bases map to TRBD2. Germline CDR1 is SEHNR and CDR2 is FQNEAQ (reference sequence). CDR3 length: 14 amino acids. The CDR3 DNA sequence: TGTGCCACCACTAGCGCGAGCTCCTACAATGAGCAATTCTTC. As protein: CATTSASSYNEQFF.

About this clonotype itself: One base away lies a much larger clone, so this may be a sequencing read error. V is TRBV4-3 and J is TRBJ2-2; no reliable D call. Germline V gene sequence: CDR1 LGHNA, CDR2 YSLEER. The CDR3 is 15 residues long. V lost 3 bases and J 7 bases, leaving 15 bases between the germline ends. Here the CDR3 DNA reads TGCGCCAGCAGCCATGCCGACTTCGACATCGGGGAGCTGTTTTTT. As protein: CASSHADFDIGELFF.

Notes on this clonotype: At one end, the junction sequence differs from germline, possibly due to a read error. The rearrangement joins TRBV11-2 to TRBJ2-1, with 11 nucleotides matching TRBD2. Germline V gene sequence: CDR1 SGHAT, CDR2 FQNNGV. The CDR3 runs to 19 residues. CDR3 sequence (DNA): TGTACCAGCAGCCTAGCAGTATTTTTCGGGACTAGCGGCCCCAATGAGCAGTTCTTC. As protein: CTSSLAVFFGTSGPNEQFF.

The chain has TRBV11-2 and TRBJ1-6; no clear D gene. The CDR3 has 15 residues. Trimming stripped 5 bases from V and 10 bases from J, with 18 bases between. Germline assignment: CDR1 SGHAT and CDR2 FQNNGV. This CDR3 reads CASSNSRRVNSPLHF. The CDR3 DNA sequence: TGTGCCAGCAGCAACTCGCGAAGGGTCAACTCACCCCTCCACTTT. Variable domain in full (rest from reference TRBV11-2 and TRBJ1-6): EAGVAQSPRYKIIEKRQSVAFWCNPISGHATLYWYQQILGQGPKLLIQFQNNGVVDDSQLPKDRFSAERLKGVDSTLKIQPAKLEDSAVYLCASSNSRRVNSPLHFGNGTRLTVT.

V gene TRBV30 combines with J gene TRBJ2-1; 8 bases line up with TRBD2. Per the germline V gene, CDR1 is GTSNPN and CDR2 is SVGIG (reference sequence). The CDR3 runs 13 residues. V lost 7 bases, J lost 5 bases, and 7 bases stayed unmatched. The CDR3 region is CASREGPHNEQFF. As DNA, the CDR3 is TGTGCCTCTCGGGAGGGCCCCCACAATGAGCAGTTCTTC. The full variable domain, completed using reference TRBV30 and TRBJ2-1, is SQTIHQWPATLVQPVGSPLSLECTVEGTSNPNLYWYRQAAGRGLQLLFYSVGIGQISSEVPQNLSASRPQDRQFILSSKKLLLSDSGFYLCASREGPHNEQFFGPGTRLTVL.

The chain uses TRBV5-4 and TRBJ2-5; D remains unclear. V lost 1 base and J 1 base, leaving 5 bases between the germline ends. The germline CDR1 and CDR2 sequences are SGHNT and YYREEE (reference sequence). This CDR3 comprises 13 residues. The CDR3 DNA reads as TGTGCCAGCAGCTTGACTTCCCAAGAGACCCAGTACTTC. This translates into CASSLTSQETQYF.